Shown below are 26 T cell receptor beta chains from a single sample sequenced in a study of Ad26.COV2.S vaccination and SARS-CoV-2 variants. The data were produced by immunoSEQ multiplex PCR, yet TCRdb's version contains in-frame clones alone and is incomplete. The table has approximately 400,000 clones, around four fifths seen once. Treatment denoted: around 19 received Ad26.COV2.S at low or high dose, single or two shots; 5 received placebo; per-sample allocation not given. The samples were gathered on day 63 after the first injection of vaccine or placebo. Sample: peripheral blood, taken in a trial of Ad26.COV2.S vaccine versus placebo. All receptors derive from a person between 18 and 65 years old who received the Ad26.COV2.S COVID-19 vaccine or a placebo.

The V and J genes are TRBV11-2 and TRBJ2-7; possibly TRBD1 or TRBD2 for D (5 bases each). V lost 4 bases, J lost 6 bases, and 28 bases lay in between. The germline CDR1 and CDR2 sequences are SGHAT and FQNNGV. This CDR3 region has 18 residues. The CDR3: CASSWGPGTGRLVAEQYF. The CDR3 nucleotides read TGTGCCAGCAGCTGGGGCCCCGGCACGGGGCGCCTGGTAGCCGAGCAGTACTTC.

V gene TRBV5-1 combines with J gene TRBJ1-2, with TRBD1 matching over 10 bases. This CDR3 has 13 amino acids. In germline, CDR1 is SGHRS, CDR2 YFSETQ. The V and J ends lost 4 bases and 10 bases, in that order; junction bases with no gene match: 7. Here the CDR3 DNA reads TGCGCCAGCAGCGGCCGGGACAGGGGCGACTACACCTTC. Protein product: CASSGRDRGDYTF. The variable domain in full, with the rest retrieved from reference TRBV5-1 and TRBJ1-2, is KAGVTQTPRYLIKTRGQQVTLSCSPISGHRSVSWYQQTPGQGLQFLFEYFSETQRNKGNFPGRFSGRQFSNSRSEMNVSTLELGDSALYLCASSGRDRGDYTFGSGTRLTVV.

DNA of the CDR3: TGTGCCAGCAGCCACGTCGGGAGCCAAGAGACCCAGTACTTC. It encodes CASSHVGSQETQYF. This sequence joins TRBV5-4 and TRBJ2-5; possibly TRBD2 for D (6 bases). Looked up from germline, CDR1 is SGHNT and CDR2 is YYREEE (reference sequence). This CDR3 has 14 amino acids. V was pared by 4 bases and J by 1 base, with 11 bases between.

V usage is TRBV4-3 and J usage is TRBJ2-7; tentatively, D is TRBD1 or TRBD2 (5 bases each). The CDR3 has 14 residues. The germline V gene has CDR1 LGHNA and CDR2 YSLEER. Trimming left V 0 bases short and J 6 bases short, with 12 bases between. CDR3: CASSQEQAGGEQYF. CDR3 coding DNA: TGCGCCAGCAGCCAAGAACAGGCTGGGGGCGAGCAGTACTTC.

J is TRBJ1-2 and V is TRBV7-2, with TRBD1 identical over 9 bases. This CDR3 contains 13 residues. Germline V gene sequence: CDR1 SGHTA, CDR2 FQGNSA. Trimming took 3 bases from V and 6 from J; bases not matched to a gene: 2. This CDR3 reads CASSLNRGHGYTF. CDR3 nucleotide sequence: TGTGCCAGCAGCTTGAACAGGGGGCATGGCTACACCTTC.

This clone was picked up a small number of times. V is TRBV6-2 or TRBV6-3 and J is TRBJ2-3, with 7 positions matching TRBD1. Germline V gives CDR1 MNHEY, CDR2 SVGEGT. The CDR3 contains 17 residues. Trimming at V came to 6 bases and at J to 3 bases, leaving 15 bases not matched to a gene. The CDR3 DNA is TGTGCCAGCAGCCCAACCCCTGACAGGGCGATGACAGATACGCAGTATTTT. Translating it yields CASSPTPDRAMTDTQYF.

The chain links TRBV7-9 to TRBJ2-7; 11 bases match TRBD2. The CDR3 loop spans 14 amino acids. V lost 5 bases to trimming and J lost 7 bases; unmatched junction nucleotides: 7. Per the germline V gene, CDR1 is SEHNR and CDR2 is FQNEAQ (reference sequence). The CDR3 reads CASSILAGVVEQYF. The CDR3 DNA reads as TGTGCCAGCAGCATACTAGCGGGAGTGGTTGAGCAGTACTTC.

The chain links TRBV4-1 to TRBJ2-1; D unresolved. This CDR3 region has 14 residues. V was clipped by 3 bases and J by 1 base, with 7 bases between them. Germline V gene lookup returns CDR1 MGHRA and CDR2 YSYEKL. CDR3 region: CASSHPGSYNEQFF. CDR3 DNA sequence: TGCGCCAGCAGCCACCCGGGTTCCTACAATGAGCAGTTCTTC.

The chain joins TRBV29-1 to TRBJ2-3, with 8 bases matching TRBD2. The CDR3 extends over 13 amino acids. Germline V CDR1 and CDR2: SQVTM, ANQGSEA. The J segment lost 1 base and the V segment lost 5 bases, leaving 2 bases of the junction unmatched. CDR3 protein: CSVLAGGTDTQYF. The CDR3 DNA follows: TGCAGCGTTCTAGCGGGTGGCACAGATACGCAGTATTTT.

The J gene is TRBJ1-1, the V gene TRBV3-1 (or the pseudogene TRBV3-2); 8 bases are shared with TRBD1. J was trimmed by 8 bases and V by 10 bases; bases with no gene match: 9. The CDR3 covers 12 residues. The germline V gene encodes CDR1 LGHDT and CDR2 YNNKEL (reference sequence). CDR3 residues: CATKLGQGEAFF. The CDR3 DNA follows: TGTGCCACAAAGTTAGGACAGGGCGAAGCTTTCTTT.

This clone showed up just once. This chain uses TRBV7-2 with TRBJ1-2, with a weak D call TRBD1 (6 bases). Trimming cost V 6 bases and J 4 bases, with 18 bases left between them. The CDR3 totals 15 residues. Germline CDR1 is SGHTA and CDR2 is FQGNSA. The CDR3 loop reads CASSTSFRGAYGYTF. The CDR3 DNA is TGTGCCAGCAGTACCTCATTCAGGGGAGCCTATGGCTACACCTTC.

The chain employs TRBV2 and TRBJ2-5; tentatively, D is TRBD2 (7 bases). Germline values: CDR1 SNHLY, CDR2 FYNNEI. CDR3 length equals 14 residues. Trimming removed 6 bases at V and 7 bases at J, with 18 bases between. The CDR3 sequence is CASSYGGGEVTQYF. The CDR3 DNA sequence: TGTGCCAGCAGCTACGGAGGGGGGGAGGTGACCCAGTACTTC.

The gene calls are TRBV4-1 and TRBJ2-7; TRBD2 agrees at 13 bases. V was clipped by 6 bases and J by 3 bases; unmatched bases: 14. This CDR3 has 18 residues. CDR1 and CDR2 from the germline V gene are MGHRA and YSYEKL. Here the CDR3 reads CASSRGLAGLSPYYEQYF. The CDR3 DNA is TGCGCCAGCAGTCGGGGACTAGCGGGACTTTCCCCCTACTACGAGCAGTACTTC.

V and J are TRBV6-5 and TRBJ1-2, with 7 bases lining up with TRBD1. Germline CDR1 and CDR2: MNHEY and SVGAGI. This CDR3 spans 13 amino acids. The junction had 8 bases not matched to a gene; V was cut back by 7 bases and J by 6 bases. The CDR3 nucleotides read TGTGCCAGCAATCGACAGGGCTGGGATGGCTACACCTTC. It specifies CASNRQGWDGYTF.

The CDR3 is CASSLRSGADEQYF. The CDR3 nucleotides read TGTGCCAGCAGCTTGAGGTCCGGGGCTGACGAGCAGTACTTC. The chain is built from TRBV7-9 and TRBJ2-7; possibly TRBD1 or TRBD2 for D (5 bases each). The CDR3 totals 14 residues. Trimming shortened V by 3 bases and J by 5 bases, and 14 bases separated the two germline ends. Germline CDR1 is SEHNR and CDR2 is FQNEAQ (reference sequence). The variable domain in full, with the rest retrieved from reference TRBV7-9 and TRBJ2-7, is DTGVSQNPRHKITKRGQNVTFRCDPISEHNRLYWYRQTLGQGPEFLTYFQNEAQLEKSRLLSDRFSAERPKGSFSTLEIQRTEQGDSAMYLCASSLRSGADEQYFGPGTRLTVT.

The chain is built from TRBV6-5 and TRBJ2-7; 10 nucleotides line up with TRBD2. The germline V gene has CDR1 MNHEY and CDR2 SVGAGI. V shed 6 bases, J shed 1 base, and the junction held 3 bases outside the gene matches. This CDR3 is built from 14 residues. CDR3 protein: CASRTSGWSYEQYF. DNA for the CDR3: TGTGCCAGCAGGACTAGCGGGTGGTCCTACGAGCAGTACTTC.

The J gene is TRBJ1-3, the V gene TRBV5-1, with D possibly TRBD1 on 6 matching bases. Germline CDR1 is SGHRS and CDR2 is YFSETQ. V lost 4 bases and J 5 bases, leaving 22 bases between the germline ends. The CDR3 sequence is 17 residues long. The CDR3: CASSRDSGAGHRNTIYF. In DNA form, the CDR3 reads TGCGCCAGCAGCAGAGACTCCGGAGCGGGACACCGAAACACCATATATTTT. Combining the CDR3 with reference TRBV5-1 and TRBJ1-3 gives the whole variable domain KAGVTQTPRYLIKTRGQQVTLSCSPISGHRSVSWYQQTPGQGLQFLFEYFSETQRNKGNFPGRFSGRQFSNSRSEMNVSTLELGDSALYLCASSRDSGAGHRNTIYFGEGSWLTVV.

The DNA for the CDR3 is TGTGCCAGCAGCTTGGGGGGCGGAGGAAGCTACAATGAGCAGTTCTTC. Translated: CASSLGGGGSYNEQFF. The chain recombines TRBV5-6 with TRBJ2-1; D may be TRBD1 or TRBD2 (5 bases each). V gave up 0 bases and J gave up 3 bases, with 13 bases separating them. Germline V gene sequence: CDR1 SGHDT, CDR2 YYEEEE. This CDR3 has 16 residues.

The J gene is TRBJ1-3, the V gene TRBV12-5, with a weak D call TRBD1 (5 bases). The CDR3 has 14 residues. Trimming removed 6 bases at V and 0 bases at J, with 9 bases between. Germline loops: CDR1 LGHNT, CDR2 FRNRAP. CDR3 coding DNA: TGTGCTAGTGGCCCAGGGAGCTCTGGAAACACCATATATTTT. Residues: CASGPGSSGNTIYF.

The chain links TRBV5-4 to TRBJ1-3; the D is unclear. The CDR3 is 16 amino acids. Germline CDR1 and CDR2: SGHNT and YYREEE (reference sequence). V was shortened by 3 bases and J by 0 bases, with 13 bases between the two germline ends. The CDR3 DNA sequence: TGTGCCAGCAGCTCCGGGTCTTTTCCCTCTGGAAACACCATATATTTT. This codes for CASSSGSFPSGNTIYF.

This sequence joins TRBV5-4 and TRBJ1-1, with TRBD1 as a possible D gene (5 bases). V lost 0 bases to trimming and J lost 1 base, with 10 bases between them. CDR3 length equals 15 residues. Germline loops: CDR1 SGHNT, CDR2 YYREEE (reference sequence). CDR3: CASSLVRGPNTEAFF. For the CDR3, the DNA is TGTGCCAGCAGCTTGGTTCGGGGCCCGAACACTGAAGCTTTCTTT.

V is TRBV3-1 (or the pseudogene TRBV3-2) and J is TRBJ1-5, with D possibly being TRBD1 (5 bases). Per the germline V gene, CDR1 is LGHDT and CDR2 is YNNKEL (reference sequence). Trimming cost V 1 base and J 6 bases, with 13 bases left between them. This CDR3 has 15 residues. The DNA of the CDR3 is TGTGCCAGCAGCCAAGTGGGGGGGAGTGGTCAGCCCCAGCATTTT. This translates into CASSQVGGSGQPQHF.

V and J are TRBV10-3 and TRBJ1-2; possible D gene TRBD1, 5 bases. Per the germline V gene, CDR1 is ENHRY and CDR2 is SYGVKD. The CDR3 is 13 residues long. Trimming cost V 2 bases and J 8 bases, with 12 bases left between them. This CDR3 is CAISEVGPGGYTF. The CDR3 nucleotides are TGTGCCATCAGTGAGGTGGGACCAGGGGGCTACACCTTC.

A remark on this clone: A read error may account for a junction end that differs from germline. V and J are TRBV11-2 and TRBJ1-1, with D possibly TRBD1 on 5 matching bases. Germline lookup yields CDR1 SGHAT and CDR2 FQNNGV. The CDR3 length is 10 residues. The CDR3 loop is CASSLGPTAF. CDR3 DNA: TGTGCCAGCAGCTTAGGACCGACAGCCTTT.

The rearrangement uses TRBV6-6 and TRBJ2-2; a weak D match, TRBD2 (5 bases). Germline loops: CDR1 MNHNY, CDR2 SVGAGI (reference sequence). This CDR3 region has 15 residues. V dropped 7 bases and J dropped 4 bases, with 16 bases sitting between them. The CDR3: CASNPLDRGTGELFF. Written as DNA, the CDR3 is TGTGCCAGCAACCCCCTCGACCGGGGCACCGGGGAGCTGTTTTTT.

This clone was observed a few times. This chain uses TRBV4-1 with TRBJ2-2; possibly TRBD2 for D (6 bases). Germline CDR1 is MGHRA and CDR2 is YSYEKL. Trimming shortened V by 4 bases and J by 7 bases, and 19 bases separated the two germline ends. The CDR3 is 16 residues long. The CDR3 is CASSPRGAGFVGELFF. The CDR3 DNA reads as TGCGCCAGCAGCCCCCGAGGGGCGGGATTTGTCGGGGAGCTGTTTTTT.